This section outlines one T cell receptor (beta chain) sequence together with its context. This entry is derived from a study of technical replicates of blood from several donors. Assay used: immunoSEQ multiplex PCR; TCRdb lists only in-frame clones, some missing. Of fewer than 75,000 clones listed, just over 90% were seen once; the top ten hold 0.2% to 0.3%. The CDR3 has 17 residues. V was pared by 5 bases and J by 6 bases, with 25 bases between. The germline V gene encodes CDR1 SGHNT and CDR2 YENEEA. Material: T cells isolated from PBMCs. The chain carries TRBV11-3 and TRBJ2-5; D is ambiguous. This receptor was obtained from a human donor in good health. The DNA of the CDR3 is TGTGCCAGCAGCCCACCATTGGCCTCACTCGACTTGAAGACCCAGTACTTC. This codes for CASSPPLASLDLKTQYF.